This T cell receptor beta chain originates from a study of blood T cell repertoires in COVID-19. Study details: PBMCs, B-cell-depleted T cells, or T cells provided the cDNA or gDNA that made up the material.

TCRdb's copy holds only in-frame clones and misses some; the assay was immunoSEQ multiplex PCR. The table has approximately 180,000 clones, 70% to 90% seen once. Germline-derived CDR1 and CDR2 are KGHDR and SFDVKD. Trimming took 4 bases from V and 8 from J, leaving 11 bases between them. The CDR3 totals 13 residues. The gene calls are TRBV24-1 and TRBJ2-1, with D hard to call. Specimen: peripheral blood. The sequence was collected from a human donor with active or convalescent COVID-19. The donor label of this sample is uncertain. The CDR3 is CATSDREPDEQFF. The CDR3 DNA is TGTGCCACCAGTGACCGCGAGCCCGATGAGCAGTTCTTC.